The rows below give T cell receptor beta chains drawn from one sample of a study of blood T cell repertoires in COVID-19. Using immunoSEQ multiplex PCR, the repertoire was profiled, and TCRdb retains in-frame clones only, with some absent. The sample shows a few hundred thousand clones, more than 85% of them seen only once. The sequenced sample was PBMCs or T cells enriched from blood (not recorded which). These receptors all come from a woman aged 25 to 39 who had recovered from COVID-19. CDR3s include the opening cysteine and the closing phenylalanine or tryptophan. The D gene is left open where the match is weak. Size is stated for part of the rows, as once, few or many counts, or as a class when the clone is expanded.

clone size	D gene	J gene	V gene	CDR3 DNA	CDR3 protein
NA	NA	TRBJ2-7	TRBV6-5	TGTGCCAGCAGCCGGGGGTTAAAGGGCTACGAGCAGTACTTC	CASSRGLKGYEQYF
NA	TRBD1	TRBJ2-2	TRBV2	TGTGCCAGGTGGACAGGGAGAAGCACCGGGGAGCTGTTTTTT	CARWTGRSTGELFF
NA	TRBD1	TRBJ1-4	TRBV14	TGTGCCAGCAGCCCGCGGACAGGGGCTAATGAAAAACTGTTTTTT	CASSPRTGANEKLFF
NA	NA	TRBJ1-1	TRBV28	TGTGCCAGTATCGACAGGACCTCGCCTGAAGCTTTCTTT	CASIDRTSPEAFF
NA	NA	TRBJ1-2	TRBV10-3	TGTGCCATCAGTGCGCTCCCCCTCGAGGAGTATGGCTACACCTTC	CAISALPLEEYGYTF
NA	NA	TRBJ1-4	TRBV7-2	TGTGCCAGCAGCTTAGGAACAGGCGGAAAACTGTTTTTT	CASSLGTGGKLFF
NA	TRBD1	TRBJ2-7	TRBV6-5	TGTGCCAGCCGACAGGGCTCCTACGAGCAGTACTTC	CASRQGSYEQYF
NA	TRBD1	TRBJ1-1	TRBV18	TGTGCCAGCTCACCCGACAGGGGAGATACTGAAGCTTTCTTT	CASSPDRGDTEAFF
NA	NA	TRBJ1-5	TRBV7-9	TGTGCCAGCAGCCCCCGGGGGTATGAGCCCCAGCATTTT	CASSPRGYEPQHF
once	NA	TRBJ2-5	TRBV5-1	TGCGCCAGCAGTACCACAGGGATACAAGAGACCCAGTACTTC	CASSTTGIQETQYF
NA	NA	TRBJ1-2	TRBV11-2	TGTGCCAGCAGCCTCGACAGTCTCTATGGCTACACCTTC	CASSLDSLYGYTF
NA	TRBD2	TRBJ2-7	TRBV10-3	TGTGCCACACAACTAGCGGGGGCCTACGAGCAGTACTTC	CATQLAGAYEQYF
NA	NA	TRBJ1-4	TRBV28	TGTGCCAGCAGTACCCCAGGGGTGGGTAATGAAAAACTGTTTTTT	CASSTPGVGNEKLFF
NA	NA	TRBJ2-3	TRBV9	TGTGCCAGCAGCGTAGATATGGAGGTGGATACGCAGTATTTT	CASSVDMEVDTQYF